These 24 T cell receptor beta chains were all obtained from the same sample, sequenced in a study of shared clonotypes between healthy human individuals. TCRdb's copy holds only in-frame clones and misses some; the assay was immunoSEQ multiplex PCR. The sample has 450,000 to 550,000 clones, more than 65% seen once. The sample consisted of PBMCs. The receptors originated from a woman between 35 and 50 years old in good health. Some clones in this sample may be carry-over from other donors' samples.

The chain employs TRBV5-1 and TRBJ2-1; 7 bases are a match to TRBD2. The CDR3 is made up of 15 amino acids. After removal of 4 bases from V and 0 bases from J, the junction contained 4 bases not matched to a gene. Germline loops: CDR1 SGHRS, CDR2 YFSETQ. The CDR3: CASSRGRGSYNEQFF. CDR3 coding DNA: TGCGCCAGCAGCCGCGGGAGAGGCTCCTACAATGAGCAGTTCTTC. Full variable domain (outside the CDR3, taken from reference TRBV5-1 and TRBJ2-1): KAGVTQTPRYLIKTRGQQVTLSCSPISGHRSVSWYQQTPGQGLQFLFEYFSETQRNKGNFPGRFSGRQFSNSRSEMNVSTLELGDSALYLCASSRGRGSYNEQFFGPGTRLTVL.

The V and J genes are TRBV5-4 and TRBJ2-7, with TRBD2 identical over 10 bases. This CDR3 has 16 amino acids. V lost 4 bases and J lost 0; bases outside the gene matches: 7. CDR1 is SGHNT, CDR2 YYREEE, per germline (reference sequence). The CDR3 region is CASSRLGTSASYEQYF. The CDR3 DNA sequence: TGTGCCAGCAGCCGCCTGGGGACTAGCGCCTCCTACGAGCAGTACTTC.

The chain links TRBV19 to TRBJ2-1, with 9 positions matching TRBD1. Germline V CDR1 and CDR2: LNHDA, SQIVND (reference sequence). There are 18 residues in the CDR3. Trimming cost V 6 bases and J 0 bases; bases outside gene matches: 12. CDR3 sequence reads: CASSNGAGQGSSYNEQFF. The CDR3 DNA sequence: TGTGCCAGTAGCAATGGGGCAGGACAGGGGAGCTCCTACAATGAGCAGTTCTTC.

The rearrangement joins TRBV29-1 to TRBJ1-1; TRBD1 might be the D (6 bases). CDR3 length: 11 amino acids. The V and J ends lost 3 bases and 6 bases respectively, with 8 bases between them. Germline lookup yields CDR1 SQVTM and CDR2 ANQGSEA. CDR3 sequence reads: CSVERGAEAFF. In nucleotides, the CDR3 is TGCAGCGTTGAGAGGGGGGCTGAAGCTTTCTTT.

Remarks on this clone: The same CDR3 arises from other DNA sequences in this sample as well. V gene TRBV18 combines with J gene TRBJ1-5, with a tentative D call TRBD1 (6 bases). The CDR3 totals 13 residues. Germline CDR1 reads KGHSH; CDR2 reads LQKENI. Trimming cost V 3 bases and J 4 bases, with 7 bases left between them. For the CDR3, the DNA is TGTGCCAGCTCACCGGACAGAAATCAGCCCCAGCATTTT. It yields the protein CASSPDRNQPQHF.

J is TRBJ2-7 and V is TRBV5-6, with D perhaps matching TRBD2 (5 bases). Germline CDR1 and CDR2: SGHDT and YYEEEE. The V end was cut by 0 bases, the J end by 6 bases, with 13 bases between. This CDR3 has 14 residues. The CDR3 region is CASSLGRGVREQYF. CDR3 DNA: TGTGCCAGCAGCTTGGGCCGGGGAGTACGCGAGCAGTACTTC.

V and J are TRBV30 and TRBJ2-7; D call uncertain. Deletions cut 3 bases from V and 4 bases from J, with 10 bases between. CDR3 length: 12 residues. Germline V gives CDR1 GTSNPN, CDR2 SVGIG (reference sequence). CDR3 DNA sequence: TGTGCCTGGAGAGGTGTAGGGTACGAGCAGTACTTC. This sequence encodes CAWRGVGYEQYF. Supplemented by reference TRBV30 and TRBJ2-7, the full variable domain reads SQTIHQWPATLVQPVGSPLSLECTVEGTSNPNLYWYRQAAGRGLQLLFYSVGIGQISSEVPQNLSASRPQDRQFILSSKKLLLSDSGFYLCAWRGVGYEQYFGPGTRLTVT.

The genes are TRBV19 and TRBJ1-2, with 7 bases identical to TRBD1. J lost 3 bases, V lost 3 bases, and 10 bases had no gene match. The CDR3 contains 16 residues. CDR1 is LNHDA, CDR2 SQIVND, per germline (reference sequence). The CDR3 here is CASSIYPRTGYYGYTF. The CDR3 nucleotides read TGTGCCAGTAGTATCTACCCTAGGACAGGTTACTATGGCTACACCTTC.

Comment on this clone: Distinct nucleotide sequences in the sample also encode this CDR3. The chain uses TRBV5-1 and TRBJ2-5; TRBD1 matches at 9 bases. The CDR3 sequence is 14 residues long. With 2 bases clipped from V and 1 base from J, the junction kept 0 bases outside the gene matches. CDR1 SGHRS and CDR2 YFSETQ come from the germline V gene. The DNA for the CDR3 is TGCGCCAGCAGCTTACAGGGGGCCCAAGAGACCCAGTACTTC. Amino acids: CASSLQGAQETQYF.

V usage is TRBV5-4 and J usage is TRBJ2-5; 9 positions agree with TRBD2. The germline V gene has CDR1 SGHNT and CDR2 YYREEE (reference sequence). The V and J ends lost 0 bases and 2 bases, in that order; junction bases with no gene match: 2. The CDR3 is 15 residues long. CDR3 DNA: TGTGCCAGCAGCTTGGGACTAGCGGCTCAAGAGACCCAGTACTTC. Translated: CASSLGLAAQETQYF.

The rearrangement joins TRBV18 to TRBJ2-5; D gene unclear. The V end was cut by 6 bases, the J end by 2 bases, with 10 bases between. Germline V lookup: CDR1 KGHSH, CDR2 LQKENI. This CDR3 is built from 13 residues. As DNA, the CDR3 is TGTGCCAGCTCGCGTGACCCACAAGAGACCCAGTACTTC. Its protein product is CASSRDPQETQYF.

In DNA, the CDR3 is TGTGCCAGCACCCGGAGGATATATCAAACGGGGAATGAGCAGTTCTTC. Encoded protein: CASTRRIYQTGNEQFF. The chain couples TRBV5-6 to TRBJ2-1; D is possibly TRBD2 (5 bases). V was cut by 6 bases and J by 7 bases, with 23 bases left in between. CDR1 SGHDT and CDR2 YYEEEE come from the germline V gene. The CDR3 covers 16 residues.

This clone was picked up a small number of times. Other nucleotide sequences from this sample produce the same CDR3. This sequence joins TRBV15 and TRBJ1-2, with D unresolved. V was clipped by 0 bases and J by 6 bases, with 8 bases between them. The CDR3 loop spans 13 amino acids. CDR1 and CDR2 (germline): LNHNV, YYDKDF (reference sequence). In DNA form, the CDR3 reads TGTGCCACCAGCAGAGACAGAGGAGATGGCTACACCTTC. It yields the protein CATSRDRGDGYTF.

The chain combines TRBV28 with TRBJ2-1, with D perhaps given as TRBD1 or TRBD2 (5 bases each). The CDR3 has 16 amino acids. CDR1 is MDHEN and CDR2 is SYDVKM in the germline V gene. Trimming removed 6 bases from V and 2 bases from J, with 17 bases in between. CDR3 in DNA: TGTGCCAGCAGCCCCGCCGGGACGGTGACCTACAATGAGCAGTTCTTC. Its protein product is CASSPAGTVTYNEQFF.

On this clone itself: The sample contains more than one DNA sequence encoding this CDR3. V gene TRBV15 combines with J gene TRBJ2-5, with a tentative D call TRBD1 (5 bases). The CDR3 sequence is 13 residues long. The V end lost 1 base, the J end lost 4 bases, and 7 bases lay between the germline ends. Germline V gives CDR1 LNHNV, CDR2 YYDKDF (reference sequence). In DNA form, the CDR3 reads TGTGCCACCAGCAGAGGGCAGGGAGAGACCCAGTACTTC. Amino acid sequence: CATSRGQGETQYF.

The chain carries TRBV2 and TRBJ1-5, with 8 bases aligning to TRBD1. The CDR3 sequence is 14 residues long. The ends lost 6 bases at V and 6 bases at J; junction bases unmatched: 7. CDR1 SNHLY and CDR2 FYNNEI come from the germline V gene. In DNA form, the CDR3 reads TGTGCCAGCAGGGGTGGACAGGGTAGTCAGCCCCAGCATTTT. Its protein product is CASRGGQGSQPQHF.

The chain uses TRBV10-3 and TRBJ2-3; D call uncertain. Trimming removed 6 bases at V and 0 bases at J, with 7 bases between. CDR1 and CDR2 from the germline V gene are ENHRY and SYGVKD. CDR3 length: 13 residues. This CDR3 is CAIRNPSTDTQYF. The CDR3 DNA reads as TGTGCCATCAGAAACCCAAGCACAGATACGCAGTATTTT.

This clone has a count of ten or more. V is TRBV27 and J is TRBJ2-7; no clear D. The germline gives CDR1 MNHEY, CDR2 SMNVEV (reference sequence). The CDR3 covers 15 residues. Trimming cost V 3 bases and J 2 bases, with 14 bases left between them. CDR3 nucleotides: TGTGCCAGCAGTTTCCTCCGCTACTCACCCTACGAGCAGTACTTC. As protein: CASSFLRYSPYEQYF.

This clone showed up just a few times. CDR3 loop: CASGGPKGSGQPQHF. The CDR3 nucleotides are TGTGCCAGCGGTGGTCCCAAGGGTTCGGGTCAGCCCCAGCATTTT. This chain links TRBV7-9 with TRBJ1-5; D ambiguous. This CDR3 is built from 15 residues. CDR1 SEHNR and CDR2 FQNEAQ come from the germline V gene (reference sequence). V was clipped by 8 bases and J by 6 bases, with 20 bases between them.

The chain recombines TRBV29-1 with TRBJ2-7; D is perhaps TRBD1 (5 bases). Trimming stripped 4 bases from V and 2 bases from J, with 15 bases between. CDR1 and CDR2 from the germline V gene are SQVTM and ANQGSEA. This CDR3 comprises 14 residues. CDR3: CSVAQVALPYEQYF. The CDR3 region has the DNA TGCAGCGTTGCACAGGTCGCCCTTCCCTACGAGCAGTACTTC.

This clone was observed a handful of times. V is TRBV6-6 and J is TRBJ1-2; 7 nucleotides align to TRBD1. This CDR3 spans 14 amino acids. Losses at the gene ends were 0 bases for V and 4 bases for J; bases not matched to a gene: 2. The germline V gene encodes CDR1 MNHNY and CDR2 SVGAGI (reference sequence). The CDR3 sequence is CASSYSWTGYGYTF. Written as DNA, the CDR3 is TGTGCCAGCAGTTACTCGTGGACAGGCTATGGCTACACCTTC.

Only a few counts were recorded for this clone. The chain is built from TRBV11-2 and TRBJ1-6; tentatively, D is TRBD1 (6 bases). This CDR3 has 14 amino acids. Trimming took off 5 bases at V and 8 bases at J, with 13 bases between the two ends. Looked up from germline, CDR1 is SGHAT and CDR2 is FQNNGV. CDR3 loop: CASSAIGGDSPLHF. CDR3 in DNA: TGTGCCAGCAGCGCAATAGGGGGGGATTCACCCCTCCACTTT.

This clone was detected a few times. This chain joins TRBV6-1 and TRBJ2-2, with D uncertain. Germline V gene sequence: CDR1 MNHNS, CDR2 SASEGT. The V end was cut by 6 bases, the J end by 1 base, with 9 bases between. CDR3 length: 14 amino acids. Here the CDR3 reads CASRAGLNTGELFF. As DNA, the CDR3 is TGTGCCAGCAGGGCCGGCCTGAACACCGGGGAGCTGTTTTTT.

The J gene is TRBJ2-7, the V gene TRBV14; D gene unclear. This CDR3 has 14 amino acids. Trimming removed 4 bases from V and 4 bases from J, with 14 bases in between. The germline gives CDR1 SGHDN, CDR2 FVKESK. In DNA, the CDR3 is TGTGCCAGCAGCCTCGGCATGGGAAAGTACGAGCAGTACTTC. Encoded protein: CASSLGMGKYEQYF.